The entry below gives a single T cell receptor beta chain sequence along with its context. Its antigen target is currently unknown. No much larger clone is present one base from it, and per-base qualities are unavailable. This sample stems from a study of blood T cell repertoires in COVID-19 (dated by TCRdb to between 2020 and 2021). Looking at the study overall: Collaborator samples came from the United States, Italy and Spain and covered acute and convalescent phases of COVID-19. A freely available public database, intended as a resource for researchers studying the immune response to SARS-CoV-2, is where the repertoires were released. The material from the prospective study consisted of cDNA or gDNA derived from T cells, B-cell-depleted T cells, or PBMCs. Sample metadata almost always included a de-identified subject ID, COVID-19 status, age in years and sex. The samples were drawn from two sources: the first 160 participants of the ongoing ImmuneRACE study, and 1,200 or so subjects contributed by 6 global collaborators. HLA class I and class II types, where available, came from metadata supplied by the sample provider rather than from assay-based typing. Deeply sampled blood TCRbeta repertoires from subjects exposed to, actively infected with, or recovered from COVID-19 were included in the dataset. Overall study results and their limits: Clinical and demographic metadata were provided uncurated, with the amount varying by source and participant.

The immunoSEQ Assay, a bias-controlled multiplex PCR, was used to amplify TCRbeta CDR3 regions from genomic DNA. Per the source publication's procedure: The number of nucleated cells in each sample was estimated by amplification of reference gene primers within the assay. Sequence reads were collapsed and filtered to measure the absolute abundance of every unique TCRbeta CDR3 rearrangement. Productive Simpson clonality was computed per sample as the square root of Simpson's diversity index over productive rearrangements. The table comes from immuneACCESS by way of TCRdb, which keeps in-frame sequences with V and J called. Part of the clones is missing from these tables; in studies checked, under half for an unresolved V gene and the rest for unknown reasons. V, J and clone size are taken as reported in that table, and D and trimming were inferred from the DNA itself. This sample gives 250,000 to 350,000 clones in total; roughly nine tenths of them show up just once. The leading ten clones occupy less than 1% of the sample.

Samples from volunteer blood donors who had recovered from COVID-19 were contributed by a second Seattle source. Collaborating institutions collected whole blood in K2EDTA tubes following their own protocols. For TCRbeta analysis, collaborators shipped samples in one of three forms: frozen whole blood, isolated PBMCs, or DNA extracted from either of those sample types. V and J are truncated by 4 bases and 5 bases respectively, leaving an intervening sequence of 15 bases. The CDR3 contains 16 residues, cysteine and phenylalanine counted. The CDR3 DNA has 48 bases and is translated from base 1. For CDR1 and CDR2, the germline V gene lists SGHTA and FQGNSA.

The TCR was taken from a woman aged 40-49 years who had recovered from COVID-19. The material sequenced was peripheral blood. The chain is encoded by TRBV7-2 joined to TRBJ1-6, with no confident D gene call. The CDR3 region reads CASSSMPWRDNSPLHF. The DNA sequence is TGTGCCAGCAGCTCAATGCCCTGGAGAGATAATTCACCCCTCCACTTT.